The 32 T cell receptor beta chains below come from one sample, sequenced in a study of T cells in Graves' hyperthyroidism and ophthalmopathy. RNA transcripts yielded amplified TCR beta CDR3 regions. During a first-round RT-PCR of the TCR CDR3, the HTBI primer set was used. TCRdb reprocessed the multiplex PCR reads via MiXCR and lists one record per CDR3 protein. The sample has roughly 700,000 distinct CDR3 sequences; approximately 14% are singletons. Sequenced sample: blood. These receptors were obtained from a woman between 18 and 29 years old with Graves' hyperthyroidism.

The rearrangement links TRBV10-1 to TRBJ2-5; perhaps TRBD2 as D (6 bases). CDR3 size: 14 residues. CDR1 is WNHNN and CDR2 is SYGVQD in the germline V gene (reference sequence). V was trimmed by 7 bases and J by 5 bases, leaving 17 bases between them. The CDR3 spells CASNCLAGRETQYF. Here the CDR3 DNA reads TGCGCCAGCAATTGTTTGGCGGGAAGGGAGACCCAGTACTTC.

There are a few counts of this clonotype. Since a much larger clone is just one base distant, this may be a read error. This likely comes from a read error, as the CDR3 has no conserved phenylalanine or tryptophan at its end. The CDR3 nucleotides are TGTGCCAGCTCACCCTCGGTCACCGGGGAGCTGTTTTCT. It specifies CASSPSVTGELFS. The chain combines TRBV18 with TRBJ2-2; D uncertain. The CDR3 is 13 amino acids. V was cut by 3 bases and J by 4 bases, with 6 bases left in between. Germline V lookup: CDR1 KGHSH, CDR2 LQKENI.

This clonotype was picked up a small number of times. This rearrangement joins TRBV12-3 or TRBV12-4 to TRBJ2-7, with TRBD2 as a possible D gene (6 bases). The CDR3 loop spans 14 amino acids. The ends were cut back, 6 bases at V and 0 bases at J, with 12 bases in the middle. CDR3 residues: CASSPRESSYEQYF. The CDR3 region has the DNA TGTGCCAGCAGCCCACGGGAGAGCTCCTACGAGCAGTACTTC.

This clonotype was seen many times. This chain links TRBV11-2 with TRBJ2-5, with TRBD2 as a possible D gene (7 bases). The CDR3 loop spans 12 amino acids. With 5 bases removed from V and 5 bases from J, the gap between germline ends came to 9 bases. Germline loops: CDR1 SGHAT, CDR2 FQNNGV. The CDR3 nucleotides read TGTGCCAGCAGCCGGGGGGCGGAGACCCAGTACTTC. Its translation: CASSRGAETQYF.

This clonotype was seen more than once but under ten times. The chain combines TRBV4-1 with TRBJ2-7; the match to TRBD2 covers 7 bases. V lost 2 bases, J lost 2 bases, and 3 bases stayed unmatched. Germline CDR1 is MGHRA and CDR2 is YSYEKL. This CDR3 contains 14 residues. The CDR3 is CASSQHGLAYEQYF. The CDR3 DNA reads as TGCGCCAGCAGCCAACACGGACTAGCCTACGAGCAGTACTTC.

This clonotype was observed a handful of times. The chain carries TRBV7-2 and TRBJ1-3; the match to TRBD1 covers 7 bases. J lost 2 bases, V lost 6 bases, and 4 bases had no gene match. The CDR3 covers 14 residues. Germline assignment: CDR1 SGHTA and CDR2 FQGNSA. The CDR3 DNA reads as TGTGCCAGCAGGTCGACAGGGACTGGAAACACCATATATTTT. Translating it yields CASRSTGTGNTIYF.

This chain's CDR3 is CASSLGSLERGSYEQYF. The CDR3 coding sequence is TGCGCCAGCAGCTTAGGTTCCTTGGAAAGGGGCTCCTACGAGCAGTACTTC. The chain is built from TRBV5-1 and TRBJ2-7, with a tentative D call TRBD1 (5 bases). This CDR3 region has 17 residues. Looked up from germline, CDR1 is SGHRS and CDR2 is YFSETQ. The V and J ends lost 2 bases and 0 bases respectively, with 18 bases between them.

The sample holds many counts of this clonotype. The gene calls are TRBV30 and TRBJ1-1; a possible D gene is TRBD1 (5 bases). Germline lookup yields CDR1 GTSNPN and CDR2 SVGIG (reference sequence). V was shortened by 4 bases and J by 0 bases, with 9 bases between the two germline ends. The CDR3 is 13 residues long. In nucleotides, the CDR3 is TGTGCCTGGACTTGGGGCTTGAACACTGAAGCTTTCTTT. Amino acid sequence: CAWTWGLNTEAFF. Supplemented by reference TRBV30 and TRBJ1-1, the full variable domain reads SQTIHQWPATLVQPVGSPLSLECTVEGTSNPNLYWYRQAAGRGLQLLFYSVGIGQISSEVPQNLSASRPQDRQFILSSKKLLLSDSGFYLCAWTWGLNTEAFFGQGTRLTVV.

In its sample, this clonotype was seen many times. The J gene is TRBJ1-2, the V gene TRBV4-1; 8 bases are a match to TRBD1. V lost 0 bases, J lost 7 bases, and 7 bases stayed unmatched. CDR3 length: 15 residues. The germline V gene has CDR1 MGHRA and CDR2 YSYEKL. CDR3 loop: CASSQEYPTGGGYTF. CDR3 DNA: TGCGCCAGCAGCCAAGAGTACCCTACAGGGGGTGGCTACACCTTC.

This clonotype has a count of ten or more. The chain's CDR3 is CASSALGDRKYYEQYF. The CDR3, as DNA: TGTGCCAGCAGCGCCTTGGGGGACAGGAAATACTACGAGCAGTACTTC. This chain connects TRBV28 to TRBJ2-7; 8 nucleotides line up with TRBD1. The CDR3 covers 16 residues. The V segment lost 6 bases and the J segment 3 bases; nucleotides outside the gene matches: 13. Looked up from germline, CDR1 is MDHEN and CDR2 is SYDVKM.

A word on this clonotype: One junction end disagrees with the germline gene, perhaps due to a read error. The V and J genes are TRBV7-9 and TRBJ2-3, with D unresolved. In germline, CDR1 is SEHNR, CDR2 FQNEAQ (reference sequence). CDR3 size: 14 residues. CDR3 region: CASSLFGIPDTQYF. The CDR3 DNA reads as TGCGCCAGCAGCTTGTTTGGGATTCCAGATACGCAGTATTTT.

This clonotype was counted ten times or more. J is TRBJ1-2 and V is TRBV13, with D possibly TRBD1 on 5 matching bases. Between the trimmed V and J ends, which lost 3 bases and 6 bases, there was a span of 20 bases. The CDR3 totals 16 residues. Germline lookup yields CDR1 PRHDT and CDR2 FYEKMQ (reference sequence). The CDR3 protein is CASSFGDLRRGDGYTF. CDR3 nucleotides: TGTGCCAGCAGCTTCGGGGACCTCCGACGGGGTGATGGCTACACCTTC.

This clonotype has at least ten counts. This chain links TRBV29-1 with TRBJ2-1; 7 nucleotides agree with TRBD1. CDR3 length equals 13 residues. Germline-derived CDR1 and CDR2 are SQVTM and ANQGSEA. V lost 7 bases to trimming and J lost 0 bases; unmatched junction nucleotides: 3. DNA of the CDR3: TGCAGCGGGGGACAGAGCTCCTACAATGAGCAGTTCTTC. Its protein is CSGGQSSYNEQFF.

This clonotype was seen a few times. The chain joins TRBV19 to TRBJ2-3; D perhaps matches TRBD1 (5 bases). The CDR3 contains 16 residues. The V end was cut by 6 bases, the J end by 2 bases, with 18 bases between. CDR1 LNHDA and CDR2 SQIVND come from the germline V gene (reference sequence). CDR3 loop: CASSISGRTNTDTQYF. For the CDR3, the DNA is TGTGCCAGTAGCATCTCAGGGCGGACAAACACAGATACGCAGTATTTT.

This clonotype was counted ten times or more. The chain joins TRBV3-1 to TRBJ2-7; 13 bases line up with TRBD2. CDR3 length equals 16 residues. The J segment lost 2 bases and the V segment lost 1 base, leaving 2 bases of the junction unmatched. Germline CDR1 is LGHDT and CDR2 is YNNKEL (reference sequence). DNA of the CDR3: TGTGCCAGCAGCCAAGTACTAGCGGGAGGGACCTACGAGCAGTACTTC. It yields the protein CASSQVLAGGTYEQYF.

This sequence joins TRBV4-1 and TRBJ1-1; D call uncertain. Trimming took off 4 bases at V and 11 bases at J, with 17 bases between the two ends. Germline CDR1 is MGHRA and CDR2 is YSYEKL. This CDR3 is built from 13 residues. The CDR3 DNA is TGCGCCAGCAGCCTGGACCGAACTGTGCGCGCTTTCTTT. This sequence encodes CASSLDRTVRAFF.

Note on this clonotype: This is likely a read error, given that the CDR3 carries no conserved phenylalanine or tryptophan at its end. The V and J genes are TRBV7-3 and TRBJ1-6; D may be TRBD1 (5 bases). Germline CDR1 is SGHTA and CDR2 is FQGTGA. Trimming took off 4 bases at V and 7 bases at J, with 14 bases between the two ends. This CDR3 contains 15 residues. The CDR3, as DNA: TGTGCCAGCAGCTCGGCCGGAGGGGCCAATTCACCCCTCCACTTG. Translating gives CASSSAGGANSPLHL.

This clonotype showed up just a few times. The chain is built from TRBV13 and TRBJ1-1, with D possibly being TRBD1 (5 bases). V was shortened by 5 bases and J by 1 base, with 11 bases between the two germline ends. The CDR3 extends over 14 amino acids. Germline V gene data show CDR1 as PRHDT and CDR2 as FYEKMQ (reference sequence). CDR3 amino acids: CASSHLQGNTEAFF. DNA of the CDR3: TGTGCCAGCAGCCATCTCCAGGGGAACACTGAAGCTTTCTTT.

The chain recombines TRBV9 with TRBJ2-3; D ambiguous. Matching the DNA end better, TRBJ1-5 makes the J call doubtful. This CDR3 spans 14 amino acids. CDR1 SGDLS and CDR2 YYNGEE come from the germline V gene. The CDR3 coding sequence is TGTGCCAGCAGGAGATCGCAAGACACAGATACGCAGCATTTT. It encodes CASRRSQDTDTQHF.

This clonotype occurred many times. CDR3 protein: CASSQGGQGGYQPQHF. Here the CDR3 DNA reads TGTGCCAGCTCTCAGGGGGGACAGGGTGGATATCAGCCCCAGCATTTT. The chain links TRBV6-1 to TRBJ1-5; TRBD1 matches at 9 bases. Germline loops: CDR1 MNHNS, CDR2 SASEGT. This CDR3 comprises 16 residues. V lost 8 bases to trimming and J lost 5 bases; unmatched junction nucleotides: 13.

This clonotype has a handful of counts. The V gene is TRBV18, the J gene TRBJ2-5; tentative D call: TRBD2 (6 bases). The CDR3 runs to 15 residues. Trimming took 0 bases from V and 0 from J, leaving 8 bases between them. Germline V lookup: CDR1 KGHSH, CDR2 LQKENI. CDR3 DNA: TGTGCCAGCTCACCACCGGAGGGGTACCAAGAGACCCAGTACTTC. Encoded protein: CASSPPEGYQETQYF.

The chain recombines TRBV5-6 with TRBJ1-3; maybe TRBD1 (6 bases). This CDR3 contains 14 residues. Germline lookup yields CDR1 SGHDT and CDR2 YYEEEE. V lost 0 bases and J 8 bases, leaving 12 bases between the germline ends. Written as DNA, the CDR3 is TGTGCCAGCAGCTTGGAGGGGGTCGGGGACACCATATATTTT. This encodes CASSLEGVGDTIYF.

Ten or more counts support this clonotype. The chain has TRBV7-3 and TRBJ2-1; D uncertain. The length of the CDR3 is 14 residues. Trimming pared 5 bases from V and 5 bases from J, leaving 13 bases between. Germline lookup yields CDR1 SGHTA and CDR2 FQGTGA. CDR3 sequence reads: CASSGPGSNNEQFF. The CDR3 region has the DNA TGTGCCAGCAGCGGCCCGGGTAGCAACAATGAGCAGTTCTTC.

The chain employs TRBV5-1 and TRBJ2-7; 9 bases align to TRBD1. The germline CDR1 and CDR2 sequences are SGHRS and YFSETQ. The CDR3 is 14 amino acids. Trimming removed 3 bases from V and 0 bases from J; junction bases left unmatched: 1. The chain's CDR3 is CASSSQGASYEQYF. The CDR3 nucleotides read TGCGCCAGCAGCTCACAGGGGGCCTCCTACGAGCAGTACTTC. The full variable domain, completed using reference TRBV5-1 and TRBJ2-7, is KAGVTQTPRYLIKTRGQQVTLSCSPISGHRSVSWYQQTPGQGLQFLFEYFSETQRNKGNFPGRFSGRQFSNSRSEMNVSTLELGDSALYLCASSSQGASYEQYFGPGTRLTVT.

The chain employs TRBV6-2 or TRBV6-3 and TRBJ2-2, with 8 bases that match TRBD2. This CDR3 region has 15 residues. The trim removed 6 bases at V and 3 bases at J, leaving 6 bases unmatched. Germline V CDR1 and CDR2: MNHEY, SVGEGT. CDR3 sequence reads: CASRPSGRYTGELFF. CDR3 DNA sequence: TGTGCCAGCAGACCAAGCGGGAGATACACCGGGGAGCTGTTTTTT.

The V gene is TRBV28, the J gene TRBJ2-2, with 9 nucleotides matching TRBD2. CDR3 length: 17 amino acids. CDR1 is MDHEN and CDR2 is SYDVKM in the germline V gene. V lost 6 bases to trimming and J lost 4 bases; unmatched junction nucleotides: 12. The CDR3 DNA follows: TGTGCCAGCAGGGGGTCTAGCGGGGTGTTCGGCACCGGGGAGCTGTTTTTT. Its protein is CASRGSSGVFGTGELFF.

In this sample, this clonotype turned up many times. The chain is built from TRBV11-2 and TRBJ2-1; D remains ambiguous. The V end lost 5 bases, the J end lost 6 bases, and 11 bases lay between the germline ends. The CDR3 runs 13 residues. Germline V CDR1 and CDR2: SGHAT, FQNNGV. The CDR3 DNA is TGTGCCAGCAGCCCCGTTTCTCTCAATGAGCAGTTCTTC. It encodes CASSPVSLNEQFF.

The table lists this clonotype with many counts. The chain has TRBV12-3 or TRBV12-4 and TRBJ1-1; 7 bases map to TRBD1. The CDR3 has 14 amino acids. V gave up 5 bases and J gave up 6 bases; unmatched junction bases: 9. CDR3 in DNA: TGTGCCAGCAGTGGGGACAGCACTATATCTGAAGCTTTCTTT. Translating gives CASSGDSTISEAFF.

This clonotype was seen a few times. The chain recombines TRBV7-9 with TRBJ1-2, with TRBD1 identical over 10 bases. Per germline, CDR1 SEHNR and CDR2 FQNEAQ (reference sequence). The CDR3 consists of 15 residues. The trim removed 1 base at V and 3 bases at J, leaving 2 bases unmatched. The CDR3, as DNA: TGTGCCAGCAGCTTAGGGGACAGGGGCCACTATGGCTACACCTTC. Protein product: CASSLGDRGHYGYTF.

This clonotype appeared many times. The chain joins TRBV10-3 to TRBJ2-1, with D uncertain. V lost 2 bases to trimming and J lost 7 bases, with 3 bases between them. This CDR3 is built from 11 residues. The germline V gene has CDR1 ENHRY and CDR2 SYGVKD. In nucleotides, the CDR3 is TGTGCCATCAGTGAGAGAAATGAGCAGTTCTTC. Translating it yields CAISERNEQFF.

This clonotype occurred many times. The rearrangement uses TRBV6-2 or TRBV6-3 and TRBJ1-2; D is possibly TRBD1 (5 bases). This CDR3 is built from 17 residues. Germline-derived CDR1 and CDR2 are MNHEY and SVGEGT. The ends were cut back, 2 bases at V and 2 bases at J, with 18 bases in the middle. The CDR3 region is CASSYTGRTLPNYGYTF. CDR3 in DNA: TGTGCCAGCAGTTACACAGGCAGAACTCTTCCCAACTATGGCTACACCTTC.

This clonotype was detected ten times or more. The chain links TRBV20-1 to TRBJ2-3; TRBD2 aligns across 7 bases. This CDR3 comprises 17 residues. Germline CDR1 reads DFQATT; CDR2 reads SNEGSKA (reference sequence). With 1 base clipped from V and 6 bases from J, the junction kept 16 bases outside the gene matches. CDR3 DNA sequence: TGCAGTGCTAGAGTGGGGGTGGATAGCGGGTTTATGGATACGCAGTATTTT. It yields the protein CSARVGVDSGFMDTQYF.